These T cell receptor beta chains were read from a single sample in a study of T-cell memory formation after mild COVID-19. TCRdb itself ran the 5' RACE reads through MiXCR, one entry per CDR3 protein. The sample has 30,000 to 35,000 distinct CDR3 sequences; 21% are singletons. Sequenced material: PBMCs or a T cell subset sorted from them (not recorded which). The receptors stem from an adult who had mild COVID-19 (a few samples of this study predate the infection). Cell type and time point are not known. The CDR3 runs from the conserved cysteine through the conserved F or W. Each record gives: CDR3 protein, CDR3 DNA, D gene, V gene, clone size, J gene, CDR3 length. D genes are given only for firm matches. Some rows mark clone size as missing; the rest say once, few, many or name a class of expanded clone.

CDR3: CASSYLLAGRSGANVLTF
DNA: TGTGCCAGCAGTTACCTACTAGCGGGGAGGTCTGGGGCCAACGTCCTGACTTTC
D: TRBD2
V: TRBV27
size: -
J: TRBJ2-6
length: 18

CDR3: CASRLGTGGYSPLHF
DNA: TGCGCCAGCAGATTAGGGACAGGGGGTTATTCACCCCTCCACTTT
D: TRBD1
V: TRBV5-1
size: many
J: TRBJ1-6
length: 15

CDR3: CASRAGTALSNEQFF
DNA: TGTGCCAGCAGGGCCGGGACAGCACTCTCCAATGAGCAGTTCTTC
D: TRBD1
V: TRBV2
size: many
J: TRBJ2-1
length: 15

CDR3: CASGNTGPRISEQYF
DNA: TGTGCCAGCGGAAACACCGGGCCTAGAATCTCGGAGCAGTACTTC
D: -
V: TRBV7-9
size: -
J: TRBJ2-7
length: 15

CDR3: CASTRQGSDTEAFF
DNA: TGTGCCAGCACCAGACAGGGAAGCGACACTGAAGCTTTCTTT
D: TRBD1
V: TRBV2
size: many
J: TRBJ1-1
length: 14

CDR3: CASSLDGPYNEQFF
DNA: TGTGCTAGCAGCTTAGACGGACCCTACAATGAGCAGTTCTTC
D: -
V: TRBV7-7
size: many
J: TRBJ2-1
length: 14

CDR3: CASSIANEQFF
DNA: TGTGCCAGCAGCATAGCTAATGAGCAGTTCTTC
D: -
V: TRBV12-3/TRBV12-4
size: many
J: TRBJ2-1
length: 11

CDR3: CASSLRKNTEAFF
DNA: TGTGCCAGCAGCCTCAGGAAGAACACTGAAGCTTTCTTT
D: -
V: TRBV6-2/TRBV6-3
size: -
J: TRBJ1-1
length: 13

CDR3: CASSLSRRGDGNTIYF
DNA: TGTGCCAGCAGCTTAAGCCGGCGCGGGGACGGAAACACCATATATTTT
D: -
V: TRBV13
size: -
J: TRBJ1-3
length: 16

CDR3: CASSLGLSSEQFF
DNA: TGTGCCAGCAGTTTAGGACTCTCAAGTGAGCAGTTCTTC
D: -
V: TRBV12-3/TRBV12-4
size: -
J: TRBJ2-1
length: 13

CDR3: CASSQQGANSYGYTF
DNA: TGTGCCAGCAGTCAGCAGGGGGCGAATAGCTATGGCTACACCTTC
D: TRBD1
V: TRBV2
size: many
J: TRBJ1-2
length: 15

CDR3: CASKSGRVNTEAFF
DNA: TGTGCCAGCAAGTCGGGACGGGTGAACACTGAAGCTTTCTTT
D: -
V: TRBV6-1
size: many
J: TRBJ1-1
length: 14

CDR3: CASSFDGSGGYTF
DNA: TGCGCCAGCAGCTTCGACGGATCGGGGGGCTACACCTTC
D: -
V: TRBV5-1
size: few
J: TRBJ1-2
length: 13

CDR3: CASSLGGGRGNSPLHF
DNA: TGTGCCAGCAGCTTAGGGGGGGGCAGGGGTAACTCACCCCTCCACTTT
D: -
V: TRBV7-2
size: medium-sized
J: TRBJ1-6
length: 16

CDR3: CASSPSPGIGYTF
DNA: TGTGCCAGCTCACCCTCCCCAGGGATCGGCTACACCTTC
D: -
V: TRBV18
size: many
J: TRBJ1-2
length: 13

CDR3: CASSLDAGGGTDTQYF
DNA: TGTGCCAGCAGCTTAGACGCCGGGGGGGGCACAGATACGCAGTATTTT
D: TRBD2
V: TRBV7-2
size: many
J: TRBJ2-3
length: 16

CDR3: CASSSPPGRPNTEAFF
DNA: TGTGCCAGCAGCTCGCCGCCGGGACGCCCGAACACTGAAGCTTTCTTT
D: -
V: TRBV7-9
size: -
J: TRBJ1-1
length: 16

CDR3: CSAPDRAGRGTSNGPQYF
DNA: TGCAGTGCTCCTGACAGGGCAGGAAGGGGGACCTCAAATGGGCCCCAGTACTTC
D: TRBD1
V: TRBV20-1
size: many
J: TRBJ2-5
length: 18

CDR3: CASSLGQATAYEQYF
DNA: TGTGCCAGCAGTTTAGGACAGGCTACCGCCTACGAGCAGTACTTC
D: -
V: TRBV12-3/TRBV12-4
size: -
J: TRBJ2-7
length: 15

CDR3: CSAQGPLGDTEAFF
DNA: TGCAGTGCCCAGGGGCCCCTAGGAGACACTGAAGCTTTCTTT
D: -
V: TRBV20-1
size: -
J: TRBJ1-1
length: 14

CDR3: CASSPYRAGGTSRSNYGYTF
DNA: TGTGCCAGCAGTCCCTACCGGGCAGGGGGCACCTCTAGGTCTAACTATGGCTACACCTTC
D: TRBD1
V: TRBV12-3/TRBV12-4
size: many
J: TRBJ1-2
length: 20

CDR3: CASSSGRAVTEAFF
DNA: TGCGCCAGCAGCAGCGGGAGGGCAGTCACTGAAGCTTTCTTT
D: -
V: TRBV5-1
size: many
J: TRBJ1-1
length: 14

CDR3: CASSLVGGHNTEAFF
DNA: TGTGCCAGCAGCTTAGTGGGGGGGCATAACACTGAAGCTTTCTTT
D: -
V: TRBV11-2
size: few
J: TRBJ1-1
length: 15

CDR3: CASSQVQTVYNSPLHF
DNA: TGCGCCAGCAGCCAAGTCCAGACCGTATATAATTCACCCCTCCACTTT
D: -
V: TRBV4-1
size: -
J: TRBJ1-6
length: 16

CDR3: CAWARGGALTNEQFF
DNA: TGTGCCTGGGCCCGGGGAGGGGCGCTTACCAATGAGCAGTTCTTC
D: TRBD2
V: TRBV30
size: many
J: TRBJ2-1
length: 15

CDR3: CASHRVGVTRKNTGELFF
DNA: TGTGCCAGCCACAGGGTGGGTGTGACCCGCAAGAACACCGGGGAGCTGTTTTTT
D: -
V: TRBV3-1
size: many
J: TRBJ2-2
length: 18

CDR3: CASSPLVGGAYEQYF
DNA: TGTGCCAGCAGCCCCCTGGTGGGCGGAGCCTACGAGCAGTACTTC
D: -
V: TRBV7-9
size: medium-sized
J: TRBJ2-7
length: 15

CDR3: CASSKSRRAPNQPQHF
DNA: TGTGCCAGCAGCAAATCTCGCAGGGCCCCAAATCAGCCCCAGCATTTT
D: -
V: TRBV21-1
size: -
J: TRBJ1-5
length: 16

CDR3: CASSAQWNTEAFF
DNA: TGTGCCAGTAGTGCACAGTGGAACACTGAAGCTTTCTTT
D: -
V: TRBV19
size: few
J: TRBJ1-1
length: 13

CDR3: CASSFPGEGLAAETQYF
DNA: TGTGCCAGCAGTTTTCCCGGAGAGGGACTAGCAGCAGAGACCCAGTACTTC
D: TRBD2
V: TRBV27
size: many
J: TRBJ2-5
length: 17

CDR3: CASSERWDSNTGELFF
DNA: TGTGCCAGCAGTGAACGGTGGGACTCGAACACCGGGGAGCTGTTTTTT
D: -
V: TRBV25-1
size: few
J: TRBJ2-2
length: 16

CDR3: CATSRDDLDTQYF
DNA: TGTGCCACCAGCAGAGATGACCTGGATACGCAGTATTTT
D: -
V: TRBV15
size: -
J: TRBJ2-3
length: 13

CDR3: CANRDRSTDTQYF
DNA: TGTGCCAACCGGGACAGGAGCACAGATACGCAGTATTTT
D: TRBD1
V: TRBV10-3
size: many
J: TRBJ2-3
length: 13

CDR3: CASNDGDSYNEQFF
DNA: TGTGCCAGCAACGACGGAGACTCCTACAATGAGCAGTTCTTC
D: -
V: TRBV12-3/TRBV12-4
size: many
J: TRBJ2-1
length: 14

CDR3: CASSRTDEQFF
DNA: TGTGCCAGCAGCCGAACGGATGAGCAGTTCTTC
D: -
V: TRBV12-3/TRBV12-4
size: -
J: TRBJ2-1
length: 11

CDR3: CASSLGGQFNQPQHF
DNA: TGTGCCAGCAGCTTGGGGGGACAGTTCAATCAGCCCCAGCATTTT
D: TRBD1
V: TRBV5-8
size: few
J: TRBJ1-5
length: 15

CDR3: CASSLAGTGNNQPQHF
DNA: TGTGCCAGCAGCTTAGCCGGGACAGGGAACAATCAGCCCCAGCATTTT
D: TRBD1
V: TRBV7-2
size: many
J: TRBJ1-5
length: 16

CDR3: CVSSRAGGGGVAGELFF
DNA: TGTGTCAGCAGCCGAGCGGGAGGGGGGGGCGTCGCCGGGGAGCTGTTTTTT
D: TRBD2
V: TRBV11-2
size: few
J: TRBJ2-2
length: 17

CDR3: CASSSGTGQETQYF
DNA: TGCGCCAGCAGCTCCGGGACAGGCCAAGAGACCCAGTACTTC
D: TRBD1
V: TRBV5-1
size: many
J: TRBJ2-5
length: 14

CDR3: CATSRESGLNTEAFF
DNA: TGTGCCACCAGCAGAGAATCGGGGCTTAACACTGAAGCTTTCTTT
D: -
V: TRBV15
size: few
J: TRBJ1-1
length: 15

CDR3: CATSDPTYALGLGTDTQYF
DNA: TGTGCCACCAGTGATCCGACATATGCTTTGGGACTAGGCACAGATACGCAGTATTTT
D: TRBD2
V: TRBV24-1
size: many
J: TRBJ2-3
length: 19

CDR3: CASSLGAPKNIQYF
DNA: TGTGCCAGCAGCTTAGGAGCACCCAAAAACATTCAGTACTTC
D: -
V: TRBV5-4
size: many
J: TRBJ2-4
length: 14

CDR3: CASSILSSGNTIYF
DNA: TGTGCCAGTAGTATTTTGTCCTCTGGAAACACCATATATTTT
D: -
V: TRBV19
size: many
J: TRBJ1-3
length: 14

CDR3: CASSHGTPYEQYF
DNA: TGTGCCAGCAGCCACGGGACTCCTTACGAGCAGTACTTC
D: -
V: TRBV12-3/TRBV12-4
size: many
J: TRBJ2-7
length: 13

CDR3: CASSNRQGRGYTF
DNA: TGCGCCAGCAGCAATCGACAGGGAAGAGGCTACACCTTC
D: TRBD1
V: TRBV4-3
size: -
J: TRBJ1-2
length: 13

CDR3: CASSGTYEQYF
DNA: TGTGCCAGCAGTGGAACCTACGAGCAGTACTTC
D: -
V: TRBV6-5
size: many
J: TRBJ2-7
length: 11

CDR3: CASSPWGGGSNQPQHF
DNA: TGTGCCAGCAGCCCCTGGGGGGGGGGAAGCAATCAGCCCCAGCATTTT
D: -
V: TRBV3-1
size: few
J: TRBJ1-5
length: 16

CDR3: CASILGAQGATQYF
DNA: TGTGCCAGCATCCTTGGGGCTCAGGGTGCTACGCAGTATTTT
D: -
V: TRBV12-3/TRBV12-4
size: many
J: TRBJ2-3
length: 14

CDR3: CSAGSGRGEQYF
DNA: TGCAGCGCGGGGAGCGGGAGGGGCGAGCAGTACTTC
D: TRBD2
V: TRBV29-1
size: -
J: TRBJ2-7
length: 12

CDR3: CASSPLMGLAYNEQFF
DNA: TGTGCCAGCAGTCCCCTAATGGGACTAGCGTACAATGAGCAGTTCTTC
D: TRBD2
V: TRBV6-2/TRBV6-3
size: once
J: TRBJ2-1
length: 16

CDR3: CASSTAVNYGYTF
DNA: TGTGCCAGCAGTACGGCCGTTAACTATGGCTACACCTTC
D: -
V: TRBV12-3/TRBV12-4
size: many
J: TRBJ1-2
length: 13